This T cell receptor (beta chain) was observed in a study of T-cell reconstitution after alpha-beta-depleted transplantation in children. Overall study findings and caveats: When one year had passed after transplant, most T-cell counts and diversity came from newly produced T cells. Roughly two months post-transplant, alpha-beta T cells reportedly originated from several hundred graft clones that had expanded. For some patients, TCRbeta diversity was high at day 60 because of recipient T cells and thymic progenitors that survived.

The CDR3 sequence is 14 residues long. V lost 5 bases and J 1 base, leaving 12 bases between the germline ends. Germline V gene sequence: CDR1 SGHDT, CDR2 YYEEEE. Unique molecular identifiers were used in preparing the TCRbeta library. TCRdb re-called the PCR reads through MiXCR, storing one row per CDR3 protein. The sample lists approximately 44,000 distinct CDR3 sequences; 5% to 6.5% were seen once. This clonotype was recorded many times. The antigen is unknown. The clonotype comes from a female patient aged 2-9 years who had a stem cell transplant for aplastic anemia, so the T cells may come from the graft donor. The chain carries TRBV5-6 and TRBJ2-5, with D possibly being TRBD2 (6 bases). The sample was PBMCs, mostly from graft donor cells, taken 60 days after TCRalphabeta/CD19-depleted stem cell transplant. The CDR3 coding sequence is TGTGCCAGCAGGACCGTGGGAGGCCAAGAGACCCAGTACTTC. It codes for CASRTVGGQETQYF. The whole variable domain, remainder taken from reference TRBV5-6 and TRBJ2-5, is DAGVTQSPTHLIKTRGQQVTLRCSPKSGHDTVSWYQQALGQGPQFIFQYYEEEERQRGNFPDRFSGHQFPNYSSELNVNALLLGDSALYLCASRTVGGQETQYFGPGTRLLVL.